This T cell receptor beta chain was identified during a study of radiotherapy plus CTLA-4 blockade in lung cancer. Study-wide background: Of all patients, 15% to 20% responded objectively and roughly 31% showed disease control. Points from the study as a whole: TCR clones from tumors expanded in blood after radiotherapy plus ipilimumab.

Notes on this clone: The antigen remains undetermined.

The study treated chemo-refractory metastatic non-small-cell lung cancer patients with focal radiation plus ipilimumab CTLA-4 blockade. Sequencing was performed with immunoSEQ multiplex PCR; in TCRdb, only in-frame clones are kept and a portion is missing. The repertoire includes 20,000 or so clones, roughly 83% of them detected once, and about a quarter sits in the top ten. Trimming removed 5 bases at V and 0 bases at J, with 14 bases between. This CDR3 is 15 amino acids long. CDR1 is MDHEN, CDR2 SYDVKM, per germline. The sequence was obtained from a human donor with non-small cell lung cancer whose response to radiotherapy plus ipilimumab could not be evaluated. Sequencing was performed on peripheral blood, taken from a patient treated with radiotherapy plus ipilimumab. The chain combines TRBV28 with TRBJ2-7; tentatively, D is TRBD1 (6 bases). The CDR3: CASSPTGSFSYEQYF. DNA for the CDR3: TGTGCCAGCAGTCCGACAGGAAGCTTCTCCTACGAGCAGTACTTC.